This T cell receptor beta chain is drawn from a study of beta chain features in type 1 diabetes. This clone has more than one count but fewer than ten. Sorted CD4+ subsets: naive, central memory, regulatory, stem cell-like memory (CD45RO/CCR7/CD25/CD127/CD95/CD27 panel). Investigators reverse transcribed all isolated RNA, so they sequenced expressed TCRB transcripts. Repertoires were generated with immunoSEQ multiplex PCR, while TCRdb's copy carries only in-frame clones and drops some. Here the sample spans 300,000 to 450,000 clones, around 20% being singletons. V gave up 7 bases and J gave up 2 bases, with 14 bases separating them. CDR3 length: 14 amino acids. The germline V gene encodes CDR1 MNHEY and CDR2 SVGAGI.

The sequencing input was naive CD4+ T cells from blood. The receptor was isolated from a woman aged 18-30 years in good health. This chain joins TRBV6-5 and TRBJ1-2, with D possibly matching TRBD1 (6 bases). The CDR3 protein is CASTKGGPNYGYTF. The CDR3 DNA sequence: TGTGCCAGCACCAAGGGGGGGCCGAACTATGGCTACACCTTC.